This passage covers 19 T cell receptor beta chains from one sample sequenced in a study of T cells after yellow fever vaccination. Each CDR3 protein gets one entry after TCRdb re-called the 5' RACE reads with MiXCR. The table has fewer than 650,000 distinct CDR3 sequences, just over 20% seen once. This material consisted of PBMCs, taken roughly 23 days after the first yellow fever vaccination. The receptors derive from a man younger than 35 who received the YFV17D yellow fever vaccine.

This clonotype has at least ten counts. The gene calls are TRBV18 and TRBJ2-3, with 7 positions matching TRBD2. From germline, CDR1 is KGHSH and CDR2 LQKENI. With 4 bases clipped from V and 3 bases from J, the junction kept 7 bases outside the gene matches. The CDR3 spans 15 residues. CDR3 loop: CASSLRGEGTDTQYF. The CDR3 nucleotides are TGTGCCAGCTCACTACGGGGGGAAGGAACAGATACGCAGTATTTT. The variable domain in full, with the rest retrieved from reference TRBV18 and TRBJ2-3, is NAGVMQNPRHLVRRRGQEARLRCSPMKGHSHVYWYRQLPEEGLKFMVYLQKENIIDESGMPKERFSAEFPKEGPSILRIQQVVRGDSAAYFCASSLRGEGTDTQYFGPGTRLTVL.

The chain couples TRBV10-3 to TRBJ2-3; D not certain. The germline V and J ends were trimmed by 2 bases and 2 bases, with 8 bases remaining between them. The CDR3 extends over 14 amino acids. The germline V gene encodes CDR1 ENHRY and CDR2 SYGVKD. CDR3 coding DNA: TGTGCCATCAGTGAGCCGGCAGTCACAGATACGCAGTATTTT. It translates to CAISEPAVTDTQYF.

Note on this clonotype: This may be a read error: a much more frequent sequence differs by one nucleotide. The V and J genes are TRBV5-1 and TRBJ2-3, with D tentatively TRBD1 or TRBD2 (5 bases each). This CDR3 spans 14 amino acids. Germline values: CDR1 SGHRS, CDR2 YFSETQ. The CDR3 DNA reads TGCGCCAGCAGCTTGGAGGGACCCACAGATTCGCAGTATTTT. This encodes CASSLEGPTDSQYF.

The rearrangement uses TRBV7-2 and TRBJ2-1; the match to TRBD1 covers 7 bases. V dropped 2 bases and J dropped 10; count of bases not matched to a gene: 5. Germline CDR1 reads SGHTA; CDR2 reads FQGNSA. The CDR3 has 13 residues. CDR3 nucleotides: TGTGCCAGCAGCTTAACCAGGACAGGCGAGCAGTTCTTC. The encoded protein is CASSLTRTGEQFF.

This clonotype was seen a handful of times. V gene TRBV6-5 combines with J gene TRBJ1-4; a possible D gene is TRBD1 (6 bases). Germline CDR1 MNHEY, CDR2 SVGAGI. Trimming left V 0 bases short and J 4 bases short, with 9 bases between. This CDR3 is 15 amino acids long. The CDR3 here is CASSYSTGHNEKLFF. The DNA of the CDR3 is TGTGCCAGCAGTTACTCGACAGGACATAATGAAAAACTGTTTTTT.

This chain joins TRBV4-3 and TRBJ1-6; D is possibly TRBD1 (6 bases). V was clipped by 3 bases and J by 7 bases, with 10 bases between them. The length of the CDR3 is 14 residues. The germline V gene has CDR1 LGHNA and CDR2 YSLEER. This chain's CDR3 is CASSQEDRNSPLHF. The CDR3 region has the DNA TGCGCCAGCAGCCAGGAAGACAGGAATTCACCCCTCCACTTT.

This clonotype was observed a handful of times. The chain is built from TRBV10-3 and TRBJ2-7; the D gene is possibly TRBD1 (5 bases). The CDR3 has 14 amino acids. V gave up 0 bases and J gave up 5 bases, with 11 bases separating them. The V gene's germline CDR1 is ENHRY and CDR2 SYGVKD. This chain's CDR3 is CAISESRGSHEQYV. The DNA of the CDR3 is TGTGCCATCAGTGAGTCAAGGGGTTCCCACGAGCAGTACGTC.

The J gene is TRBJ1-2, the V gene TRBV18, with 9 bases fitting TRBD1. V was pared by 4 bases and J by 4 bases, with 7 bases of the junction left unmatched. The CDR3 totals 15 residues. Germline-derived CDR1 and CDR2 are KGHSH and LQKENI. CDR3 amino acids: CASSRRGTGFYGYTF. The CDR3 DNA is TGTGCCAGCTCACGAAGAGGGACAGGGTTCTATGGCTACACCTTC.

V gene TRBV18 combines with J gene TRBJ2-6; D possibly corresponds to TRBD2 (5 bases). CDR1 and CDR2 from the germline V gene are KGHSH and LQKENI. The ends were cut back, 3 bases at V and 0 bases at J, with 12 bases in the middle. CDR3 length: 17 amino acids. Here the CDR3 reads CASSPTRGGSGANVLTF. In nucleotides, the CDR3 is TGTGCCAGCTCACCGACACGTGGAGGCTCTGGGGCCAACGTCCTGACTTTC.

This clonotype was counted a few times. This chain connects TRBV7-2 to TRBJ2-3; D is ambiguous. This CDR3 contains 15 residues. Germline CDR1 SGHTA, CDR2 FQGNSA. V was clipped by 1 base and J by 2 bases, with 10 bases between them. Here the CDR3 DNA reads TGTGCCAGCAGCTTAGAGGGAACCCACACAGATACGCAGTATTTT. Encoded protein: CASSLEGTHTDTQYF.

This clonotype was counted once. The CDR3 reads CASSLGGPMRTQYF. The CDR3, as DNA: TGTGCCAGCAGTTTGGGTGGCCCCATGCGGACCCAGTACTTC. V is TRBV12-3 or TRBV12-4 and J is TRBJ2-5; D is uncertain. V shed 3 bases and J shed 7 bases, with 15 bases lying between them. The CDR3 extends over 14 amino acids.

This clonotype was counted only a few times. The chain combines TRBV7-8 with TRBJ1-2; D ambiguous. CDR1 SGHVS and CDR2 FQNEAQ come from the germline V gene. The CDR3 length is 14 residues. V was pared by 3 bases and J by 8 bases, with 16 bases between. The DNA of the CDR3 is TGTGCCAGCAGCTTTGGTGTGTGGGGAACGGGCTACACCTTC. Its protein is CASSFGVWGTGYTF.

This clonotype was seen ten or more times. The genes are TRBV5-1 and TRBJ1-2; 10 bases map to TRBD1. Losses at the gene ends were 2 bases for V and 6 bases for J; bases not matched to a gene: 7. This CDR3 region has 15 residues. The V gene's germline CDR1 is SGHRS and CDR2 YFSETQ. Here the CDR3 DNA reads TGCGCCAGCAGCTTTATGGACAGGGGGGAGGATGGCTACACCTTC. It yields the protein CASSFMDRGEDGYTF.

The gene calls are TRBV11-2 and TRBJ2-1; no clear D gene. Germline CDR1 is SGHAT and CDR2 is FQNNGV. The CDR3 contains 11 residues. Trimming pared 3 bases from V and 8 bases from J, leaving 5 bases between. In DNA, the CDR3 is TGTGCCAGCAGCTTTTGGGATGAGCAGTTCTTC. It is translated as CASSFWDEQFF.

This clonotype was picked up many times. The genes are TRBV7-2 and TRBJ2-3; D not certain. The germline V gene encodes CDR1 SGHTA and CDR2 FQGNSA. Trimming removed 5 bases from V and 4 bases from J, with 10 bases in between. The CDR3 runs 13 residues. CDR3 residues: CASSPSWADTQYF. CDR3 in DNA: TGTGCCAGCAGCCCCAGTTGGGCAGATACGCAGTATTTT.

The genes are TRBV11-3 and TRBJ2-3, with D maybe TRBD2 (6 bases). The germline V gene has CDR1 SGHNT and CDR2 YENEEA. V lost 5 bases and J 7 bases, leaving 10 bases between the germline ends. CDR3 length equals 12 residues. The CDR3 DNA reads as TGTGCCAGCAGCCAAGGGACTTATACGCAGTATTTT. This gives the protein CASSQGTYTQYF.

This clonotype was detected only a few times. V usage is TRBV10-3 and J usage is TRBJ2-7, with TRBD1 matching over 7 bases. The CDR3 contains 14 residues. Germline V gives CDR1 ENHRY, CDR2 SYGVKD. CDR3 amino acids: CAIRSRTGPYEQYF. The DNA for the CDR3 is TGTGCAATAAGGAGCCGGACAGGCCCCTACGAGCAGTACTTC.

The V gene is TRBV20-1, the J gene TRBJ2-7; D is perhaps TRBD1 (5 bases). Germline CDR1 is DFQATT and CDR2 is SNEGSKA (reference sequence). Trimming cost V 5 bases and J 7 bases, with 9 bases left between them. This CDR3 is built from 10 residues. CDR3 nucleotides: TGCAGTGCTGGGGCAGGAGAGCAGTACTTC. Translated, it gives CSAGAGEQYF.

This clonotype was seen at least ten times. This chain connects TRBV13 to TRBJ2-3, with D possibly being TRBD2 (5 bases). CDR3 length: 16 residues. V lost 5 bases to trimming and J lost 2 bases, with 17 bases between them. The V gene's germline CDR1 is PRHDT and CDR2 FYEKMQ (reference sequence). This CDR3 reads CASSPLRETTTDTQYF. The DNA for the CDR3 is TGTGCCAGCAGCCCCCTCCGGGAAACCACCACAGATACGCAGTATTTT.